Listed here is a single T cell receptor beta chain. The antigen it recognizes is unknown. No qualities accompany the bases; no much larger clone lies one base away. The source of the sample is a study of PD-1 blockade in classical Hodgkin lymphoma (dated by TCRdb to 2018 to 2020). For context, the study as a whole: The study used CyTOF and TCR beta sequencing to define a peripheral blood immune signature of response to PD-1 blockade in classical Hodgkin lymphoma.

Based on the germline V gene (reference sequence), the CDR1 and CDR2 sequences are SEHNR and FQNEAQ. The junction carries 11 bases between V and J, which are trimmed by 3 bases and 2 bases respectively. Including the terminal cysteine and phenylalanine, the CDR3 comprises 14 residues. Only the CDR3 DNA stays, 42 bases, in frame from base 1. Genomic DNA was extracted with the Qiagen DNeasy kit from unsorted PBMCs and from negatively selected CD4+ and CD8+ fractions. Using primers that anneal to V and J segments, immunoSEQ multiplex PCR amplified the TCR beta CDR3 regions. A synthetic immune receptor repertoire was used to minimize amplification bias, and any residual bias was removed computationally once sequencing was done. Per the source publication's procedure: Custom Python scripts were used to quantify repertoire diversity as the Shannon entropy index. The unsorted, CD4+ and CD8+ repertoires were each analyzed separately, with the exception of combined analyses, where CD4+ and CD8+ sequences were merged in silico. A clone was considered expanded if an increase in frequency of at least 2-fold after treatment relative to C1D1 was found, and a pseudocount of 0.5 was applied to clones undetected at baseline. Singleton clones were defined as clones with 0 or 1 copy at C1D1, and non-singleton clones were defined as clones with 2 or more copies. By matching protein sequences in sorted samples from the same patient, clones expanded in unsorted samples were annotated as CD4+, CD8+ or unknown. Wilcoxon tests on paired samples were used to test changes in diversity from C1D1 to C4D1. TCRdb re-hosts the immuneACCESS table, in-frame sequences only. Its copies lack some clones; in the studies checked, an unresolved V gene accounts for under half of them, and the cause for the rest is not known. The V and J calls and clone size are taken from that table; D and trimming were inferred from the DNA. The sample records roughly 12,000 clones, roughly 84% of which are singletons. Under 45% of the sample belongs to the ten largest clones.

The time point label on this specimen signifies: cycle 4 day 1 (C4D1), after 5 to 7 weeks of nivolumab. Every trial patient had relapsed after autologous stem cell transplantation, and cohorts A, B and C differed in prior brentuximab vedotin exposure. Using a Miltenyi CD8+ T cell isolation kit, CD8+ T cells were purified from thawed PBMCs through magnetic negative selection. The trial cohort included around 56 patients with relapsed/refractory classical Hodgkin lymphoma, and each patient had a best overall response of complete response, partial response or progressive disease. Nivolumab dosing was 3 mg/kg intravenously every 2 weeks, continuing until either disease progression or unacceptable toxicity. In the multi-cohort phase II CheckMate 205 trial, trial patients received single-agent nivolumab. An independent review committee assessed best overall response by applying the 2007 International Working Group response criteria. Trial PBMCs were collected immediately before nivolumab initiation (C1D1) and during therapy at cycle 2 day 1 and cycle 4 day 1. After peripheral blood was drawn into 8 mL Vacutainer Cell Preparation Tubes, PBMCs were isolated by centrifugation and then cryopreserved. Purified CD4+ and CD8+ fractions were prepared only for cases where an additional PBMC sample was available. Magnetically labelled cells were depleted on LS columns in a quadroMACS separator, and the flow-through was collected as the purified fraction.

Overall study outcomes, separate from this receptor: Trial patients achieving complete response had baseline diversity similar to newly diagnosed patients, whereas partial responders and progressors had significantly lower diversity. The study covered only a single clinical trial cohort, and the causes of the repertoire differences, possibly disease activity or prior therapy, were still not defined. Baseline TCR diversity was reported to be lower in newly diagnosed patients than in healthy donors, and even lower in relapsed/refractory patients. CD4+ but not CD8+ TCR diversity rose significantly by C4D1 (p=0.0027 vs p=0.16), most apparent in complete responders (p=0.02). Patients starting nivolumab less than 1 year after ASCT had lower diversity and were excluded from later analyses to avoid confounding by immune reconstitution.

This chain is built from TRBV7-9 and TRBJ2-7, and TRBD1 may be the D gene, going by 6 matching bases. This specimen was CD8+ T cells from blood, taken before the fourth cycle of nivolumab. This TCR derives from a human donor with classical Hodgkin lymphoma. The donor label of this sample is uncertain. The DNA is as follows: TGTGCCAGCAGCTTGGGCAGGGGCACCTACGAGCAGTACTTC. Its product reads: CASSLGRGTYEQYF.